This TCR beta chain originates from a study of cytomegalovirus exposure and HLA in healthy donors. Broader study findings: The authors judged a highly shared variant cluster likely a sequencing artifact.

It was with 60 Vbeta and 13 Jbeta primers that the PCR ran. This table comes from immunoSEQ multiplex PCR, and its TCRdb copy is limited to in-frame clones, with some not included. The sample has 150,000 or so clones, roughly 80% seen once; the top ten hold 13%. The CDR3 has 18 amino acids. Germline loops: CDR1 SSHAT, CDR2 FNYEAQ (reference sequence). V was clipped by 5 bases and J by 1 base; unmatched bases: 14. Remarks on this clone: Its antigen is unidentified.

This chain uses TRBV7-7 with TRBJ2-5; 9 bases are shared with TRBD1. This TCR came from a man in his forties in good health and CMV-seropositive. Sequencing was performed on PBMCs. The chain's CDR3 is CASSLYTGQGRLQETQYF. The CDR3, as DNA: TGTGCCAGCAGCCTCTACACAGGACAGGGGCGACTCCAAGAGACCCAGTACTTC.